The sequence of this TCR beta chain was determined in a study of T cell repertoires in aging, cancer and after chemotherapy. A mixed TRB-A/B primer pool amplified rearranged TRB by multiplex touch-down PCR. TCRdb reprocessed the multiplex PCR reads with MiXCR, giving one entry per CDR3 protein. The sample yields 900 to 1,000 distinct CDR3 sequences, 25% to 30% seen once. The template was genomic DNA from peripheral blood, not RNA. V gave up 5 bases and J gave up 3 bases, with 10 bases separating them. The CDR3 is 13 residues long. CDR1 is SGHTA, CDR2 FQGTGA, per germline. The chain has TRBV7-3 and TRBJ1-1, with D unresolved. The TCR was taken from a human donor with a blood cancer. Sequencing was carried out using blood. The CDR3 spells CASSPESYTEAFF. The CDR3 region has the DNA TGTGCCAGCAGCCCCGAATCGTACACTGAAGCTTTCTTT.